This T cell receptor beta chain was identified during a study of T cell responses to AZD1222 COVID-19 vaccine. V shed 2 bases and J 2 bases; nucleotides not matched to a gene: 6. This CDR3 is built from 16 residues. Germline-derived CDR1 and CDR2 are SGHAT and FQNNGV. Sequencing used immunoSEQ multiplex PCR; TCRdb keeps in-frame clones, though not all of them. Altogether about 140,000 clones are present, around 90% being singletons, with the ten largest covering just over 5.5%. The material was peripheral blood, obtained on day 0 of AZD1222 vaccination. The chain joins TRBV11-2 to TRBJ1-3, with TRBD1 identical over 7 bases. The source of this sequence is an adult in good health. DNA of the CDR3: TGTGCCAGCAGCTTAATTGGGAGGGGGCCTGGAAACACCATATATTTT. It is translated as CASSLIGRGPGNTIYF.